One TCR beta chain is described in this entry. Its antigen is unidentified. The data were taken from a study of T-cell memory formation after mild COVID-19. TCRdb re-derived calls from the 5' RACE reads in MiXCR, one entry per CDR3 protein. The data hold around 150,000 distinct CDR3 sequences, with around a tenth observed a single time. J lost 0 bases, V lost 0 bases, and 9 bases had no gene match. CDR1 is SGHNT, CDR2 YYREEE, per germline (reference sequence). The CDR3 length is 18 residues. Whole-study results and caveats: Detection of some responders pre-infection suggested pre-existing cross-reactive memory T cells participated.

The clonotype comes from a man aged 18-30 years who had mild COVID-19 (a few samples of this study predate the infection). Cell type and time point are not known. Sequenced material: PBMCs or a T cell subset sorted from them (not recorded which). J is TRBJ2-7 and V is TRBV5-4; 10 bases map to TRBD2. In DNA form, the CDR3 reads TGTGCCAGCAGCTTGGTCCTAGCGGGGGCCAGGAGCTCCTACGAGCAGTACTTC. Protein: CASSLVLAGARSSYEQYF.